Given below is one TCR beta chain in context. This clonotype was detected a few times. The antigen it binds to is not known. No clone much larger than this one lies a single base away; base qualities are absent. The data belong to a study of T-cell memory formation after mild COVID-19 (dated by TCRdb to the early 2020s). Notes on the research overall: Most TCR sequence clusters were specific to one of the two donors. In a couple of donors, T-cell clones that expanded and contracted after mild COVID-19 were tracked by sequencing TCRalpha and TCRbeta repertoires over time. Two young, previously healthy adult volunteers made up the cohort, one male and one female. Points the paper makes about the study in general: Some responding clones were detected in pre-infection memory, suggesting pre-existing cross-reactive memory T cells joined the SARS-CoV-2 response. Whether the second-wave clones peaking on day 37 were SARS-CoV-2 specific was not confirmed. The study included only two mild cases, and larger cohorts that include severe cases with pre-infection samples were judged to be necessary. Contracting CD4+ clones were found mainly in CM and EM memory subsets, while CD8+ clones were enriched in EMRA. Balanced CD4/CD8 phenotypes were observed for clones contracting from day 15 to 85, whereas a bias towards CD4+ was observed for a second wave of clones expanding from day 15 to 37.

Sequenced using an Illumina NovaSeq 6000. Using 5'RACE with constant-segment primers, TCRalpha and TCRbeta cDNA libraries were constructed, with sample barcodes and unique molecular identifiers added in the process. Trizol reagent was used to extract RNA from every sample. Library amplification was performed in two PCR steps, and a second sample barcode and Illumina TruSeq adapters were introduced in the second step. Libraries were sequenced on an Illumina NovaSeq with 2 x 150 bp paired-end reads. In the source study's methods: With migec v1.2.7, reads were demultiplexed and then collapsed into UMI-guided consensus sequences. Using mixcr v2.1.11, UMI consensuses were aligned to TRA and TRB V and J templates and then assembled into clonotypes. A clonotype was counted as expanded or contracted only when both edgeR and NoisET called the clonotype significant, with the noise models trained on biological replicates. edgeR calls used a false discovery rate-adjusted p below 0.01 and a log2 fold-change threshold of 1. As an exploratory analysis of dynamics, max-normalized trajectories of the 1000 most abundant clonotypes were examined by PCA with hierarchical clustering. Each responding clone was given a CD4 or CD8 phenotype based on the CD4+ and CD8+ repertoires, which had been sequenced separately. TCRdb passed the public sequencing reads through fastp at Q25 and MiXCR, retaining productive beta sequences. Each entry is one CDR3 protein sequence, shown with its most common DNA and genes. The V and J calls reflect TCRdb's pipeline rather than the authors' work. Within this sample are 250,000 to 300,000 distinct CDR3 sequences, with roughly 15% of them counted one time only. More than 20% of the sample lies in the top ten.

Its CDR3 holds 13 amino acids, cysteine through phenylalanine. Of all the DNA, just the CDR3 is kept, 39 bases in frame from base 1. According to the germline V gene, CDR1 reads SGHVS and CDR2 reads FNYEAQ. V is reduced by 5 bases and J by 2 bases, leaving a spacing of 8 bases between them. PBMCs were isolated by Ficoll-Paque density gradient centrifugation. The chain is assembled from TRBV7-6 and TRBJ2-3, with the D gene uncertain. This receptor was identified in a man between 18 and 35 years old who had mild COVID-19 (a few samples of this study predate the infection). The sample titles of this study are shuffled in the database, so cell type and time point are left out; the donor was told from shared clones. The source material was PBMCs or a T cell subset sorted from them (not recorded which). The CDR3 amino acid sequence is: CASSRALTDTQYF. The DNA sequence is as follows: TGTGCCAGCAGCAGGGCTCTCACAGATACGCAGTATTTT.